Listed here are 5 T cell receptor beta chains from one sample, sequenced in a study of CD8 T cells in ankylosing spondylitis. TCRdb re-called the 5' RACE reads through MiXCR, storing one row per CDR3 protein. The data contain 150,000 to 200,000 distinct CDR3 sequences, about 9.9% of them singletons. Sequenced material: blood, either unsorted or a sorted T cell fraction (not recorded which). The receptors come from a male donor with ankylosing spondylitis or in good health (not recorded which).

CDR3 in DNA: TGTGCCTGGATGATGACTAGCGGGAGTGGGGATGAGCAGTTCTTC. It yields the protein CAWMMTSGSGDEQFF. This sequence joins TRBV30 and TRBJ2-1; 12 nucleotides agree with TRBD2. The V gene's germline CDR1 is GTSNPN and CDR2 SVGIG (reference sequence). The CDR3 spans 15 residues. Losses at the gene ends were 4 bases for V and 8 bases for J; bases not matched to a gene: 9.

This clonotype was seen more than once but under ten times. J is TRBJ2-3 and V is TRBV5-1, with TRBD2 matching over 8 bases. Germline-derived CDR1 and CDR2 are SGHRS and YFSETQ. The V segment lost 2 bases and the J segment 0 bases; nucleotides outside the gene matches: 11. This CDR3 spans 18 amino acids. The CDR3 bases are TGCGCCAGCAGCTTTCTGGCGGGAGGCGGAACTAGCACAGATACGCAGTATTTT. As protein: CASSFLAGGGTSTDTQYF.

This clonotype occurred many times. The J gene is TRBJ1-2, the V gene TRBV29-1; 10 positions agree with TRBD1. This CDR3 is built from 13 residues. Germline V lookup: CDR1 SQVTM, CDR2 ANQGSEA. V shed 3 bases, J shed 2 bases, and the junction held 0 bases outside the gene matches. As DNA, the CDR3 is TGCAGCGTTGAGGACAGGGGGAACTATGGCTACACCTTC. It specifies CSVEDRGNYGYTF.

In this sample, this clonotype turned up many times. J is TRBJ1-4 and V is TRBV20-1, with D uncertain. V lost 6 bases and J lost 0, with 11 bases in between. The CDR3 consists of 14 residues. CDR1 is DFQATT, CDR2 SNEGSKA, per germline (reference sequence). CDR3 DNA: TGCAGTGCACTCCGACAAGCAACTAATGAAAAACTGTTTTTT. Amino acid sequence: CSALRQATNEKLFF.

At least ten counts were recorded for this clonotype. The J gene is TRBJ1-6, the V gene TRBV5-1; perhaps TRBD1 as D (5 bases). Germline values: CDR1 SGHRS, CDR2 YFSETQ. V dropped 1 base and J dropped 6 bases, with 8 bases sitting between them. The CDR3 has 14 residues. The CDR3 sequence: CASSLPGINSPLHF. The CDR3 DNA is TGCGCCAGCAGCTTGCCAGGGATTAATTCACCCCTCCACTTT.